These T cell receptor beta chains were read from a single sample in a study of shared clonotypes between healthy human individuals. Here immunoSEQ multiplex PCR was the method, and the copy in TCRdb shows in-frame clones only, minus some. The table records approximately 650,000 clones, nearly 97% of them present only once. Sequenced input: naive CD8+ T cells sorted from blood. These receptors originate from a woman aged 25 to 39 in good health. Each CDR3 is given with its conserved first and last residue.

CDR3aa: CASSSVDHDTGELFF; v_gene: TRBV5-4; j_gene: TRBJ2-2
CDR3aa: CSVEPARGGSNNEQFF; v_gene: TRBV29-1; j_gene: TRBJ2-1
CDR3aa: CASSQVLTNTGELFF; v_gene: TRBV4-1; j_gene: TRBJ2-2
CDR3aa: CSVVSSGHSYNEQFF; v_gene: TRBV29-1; j_gene: TRBJ2-1
CDR3aa: CASSYRQFNGYTF; v_gene: TRBV28; j_gene: TRBJ1-2
CDR3aa: CAIRETALNEKLFF; v_gene: TRBV10-3; j_gene: TRBJ1-4
CDR3aa: CASSLLTGGPYEQYF; v_gene: TRBV28; j_gene: -
CDR3aa: CASSVGRTGWVAGKETQYF; v_gene: TRBV9; j_gene: TRBJ2-5
CDR3aa: CASSFAGVGNQPQHF; v_gene: TRBV27; j_gene: TRBJ1-5
CDR3aa: CASSHRASSTEAFF; v_gene: TRBV6-5; j_gene: TRBJ1-1
CDR3aa: CASSRGRSGIQPQHF; v_gene: TRBV28; j_gene: TRBJ1-5
CDR3aa: CASSLVWGSGYTF; v_gene: TRBV28; j_gene: TRBJ1-2
CDR3aa: CASSFRGQPQHF; v_gene: TRBV27; j_gene: TRBJ1-5
CDR3aa: CASSERGRFKSTEAFF; v_gene: TRBV5-1; j_gene: TRBJ1-1
CDR3aa: CASSPGSGDFGPQHF; v_gene: TRBV27; j_gene: TRBJ1-5
CDR3aa: CASSLLVDKGNYGYTF; v_gene: TRBV27; j_gene: TRBJ1-2
CDR3aa: CASSHPEGASDTQYF; v_gene: TRBV13; j_gene: TRBJ2-3
CDR3aa: CASSLWGRQFF; v_gene: TRBV19; j_gene: TRBJ2-1
CDR3aa: CAISEALGINNEQFF; v_gene: TRBV10-3; j_gene: TRBJ2-1
CDR3aa: CASSPDMYQPQHF; v_gene: TRBV14; j_gene: TRBJ1-5
CDR3aa: CASLSSSLAPNYEQYF; v_gene: TRBV28; j_gene: TRBJ2-7
CDR3aa: CASSYSLAYEQYF; v_gene: TRBV6-6; j_gene: TRBJ2-7
CDR3aa: CATGSGAPGDEQYF; v_gene: TRBV6-6; j_gene: TRBJ2-7